The entry below describes one T cell receptor beta chain. This sample is part of a study of PD-L1 blockade in urothelial cancer. Sequencing was performed with immunoSEQ multiplex PCR; in TCRdb, only in-frame clones are kept and a portion is missing. Among tens of thousands of clones listed, approximately 78% were seen once. The CDR3 sequence is 16 residues long. Unmatched junction bases numbered 17, after V lost 10 bases and J lost 6 bases. Germline V lookup: CDR1 MRHNA, CDR2 SNTAGT. The J gene is TRBJ2-2, the V gene TRBV6-4, with 7 nucleotides matching TRBD2. Sequenced here: PBMCs, sampled around atezolizumab (anti-PD-L1) treatment. The source of this sequence is a man aged 65 to 79 with urothelial cancer. The CDR3 here is CATQWGRGGPSGELFF. The CDR3 nucleotides are TGTGCCACGCAGTGGGGTCGGGGAGGGCCCTCCGGGGAGCTGTTTTTT.